The source of this T cell receptor (beta chain) is a study of OX40 agonist ivuxolimab in advanced cancers. Overall study results and limits: At 0.1 to 3.0 mg/kg and by week 6, clonal expansion occurred in CD4+ and CD8+ blood T cells.

Details on this clone: Its antigen remains unknown.

V was pared by 1 base and J by 3 bases, with 12 bases of the junction left unmatched. CDR3 size: 17 residues. Germline values: CDR1 SGHAT, CDR2 FQNNGV. Some clones are missing from TCRdb's copy, which holds only in-frame ones; the method was immunoSEQ multiplex PCR. The table lists 48,000 or so clones, approximately 94% of them singletons. Autoimmune disease history or systemic immunosuppression meant exclusion. The receptor comes from an adult with an advanced solid tumor such as melanoma, head and neck, liver or kidney cancer. Specimen: CD4+ or CD8+ T cells sorted from blood, collected in a trial of the OX40 agonist ivuxolimab. The rearrangement links TRBV11-2 to TRBJ2-7, with 7 bases lining up with TRBD1. DNA for the CDR3: TGTGCCAGCAGCTTAGTCCCAAACCAAGACAGGGACTACGAGCAGTACTTC. Translation: CASSLVPNQDRDYEQYF.